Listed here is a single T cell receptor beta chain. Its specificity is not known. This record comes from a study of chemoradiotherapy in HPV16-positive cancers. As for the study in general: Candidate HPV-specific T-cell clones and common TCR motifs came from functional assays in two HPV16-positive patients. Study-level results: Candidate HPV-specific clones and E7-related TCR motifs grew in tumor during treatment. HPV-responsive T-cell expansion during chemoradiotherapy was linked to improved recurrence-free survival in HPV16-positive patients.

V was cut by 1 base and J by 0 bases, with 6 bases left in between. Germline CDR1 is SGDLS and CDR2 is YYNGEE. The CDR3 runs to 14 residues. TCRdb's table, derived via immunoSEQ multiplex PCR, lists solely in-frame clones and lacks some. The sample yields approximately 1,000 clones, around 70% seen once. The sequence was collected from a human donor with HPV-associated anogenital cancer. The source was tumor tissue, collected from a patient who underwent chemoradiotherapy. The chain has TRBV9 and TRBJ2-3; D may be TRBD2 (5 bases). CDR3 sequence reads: CASSVSGSTDTQYF. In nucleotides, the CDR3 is TGTGCCAGCAGCGTAAGCGGCAGCACAGATACGCAGTATTTT.